Following are 27 T cell receptor beta chains from one sample sequenced in a study of monozygotic twins with inflammatory bowel disease. Each CDR3 protein gets one entry in TCRdb, which reprocessed the 5' RACE reads and gives no DNA. The clone table shows about 160,000 distinct CDR3 sequences, with the ten largest holding roughly 2.3%. What was sequenced was blood. Receptors were obtained from a human donor with ulcerative colitis or Crohn's disease, or a healthy co-twin of an affected twin (not recorded which).

The chain carries TRBV11-2 and TRBJ2-5; as DNA is missing, the TRBD1 call by TCRdb cannot be tested. Germline-derived CDR1 and CDR2 are SGHAT and FQNNGV. This CDR3 has 18 amino acids. The CDR3 spells CASSFFALSATGQETQYF.

The rearrangement joins TRBV5-1 to TRBJ1-1; TCRdb selects TRBD1, and the lack of DNA leaves this call unchecked. Germline V gene lookup returns CDR1 SGHRS and CDR2 YFSETQ. CDR3 length: 14 amino acids. CDR3 residues: CASSLAARATEAFF.

The rearrangement joins TRBV14 to TRBJ2-7. The CDR3 loop spans 13 amino acids. CDR1 is SGHDN and CDR2 is FVKESK in the germline V gene. The CDR3 here is CASIQGESYEQYF.

The CDR3 sequence is CASSPDRENIQYF. V gene TRBV7-3 combines with J gene TRBJ2-4; TCRdb's D gene call, TRBD1, goes unchecked for lack of DNA. Germline values: CDR1 SGHTA, CDR2 FQGTGA. The CDR3 is made up of 13 amino acids.

V is TRBV4-2 and J is TRBJ2-3; the TCRdb D gene call, TRBD2, has no DNA to confirm it. Germline CDR1 and CDR2: LGHNA and YNFKEQ. This CDR3 spans 16 amino acids. The CDR3 is CASSYRSGGEADTQYF.

This chain links TRBV7-2 with TRBJ1-2; TCRdb's assignment of TRBD1 cannot be checked, as there is no DNA. This CDR3 contains 14 residues. Germline V gives CDR1 SGHTA, CDR2 FQGNSA. The CDR3 here is CASSLDRGSYGYTF.

The V and J genes are TRBV20-1 and TRBJ2-3. Germline loops: CDR1 DFQATT, CDR2 SNEGSKA (reference sequence). The CDR3 runs to 15 residues. The CDR3 here is CSARPPSGSTDTQYF.

The rearrangement joins TRBV19 to TRBJ2-7; there is no DNA to check the TCRdb D call of TRBD2. The CDR3 consists of 15 residues. Per the germline V gene, CDR1 is LNHDA and CDR2 is SQIVND (reference sequence). Here the CDR3 reads CASSIGGSSSYEQYF.

CDR3 loop: CASSQSRVDEQYF. V gene TRBV23-1 combines with J gene TRBJ2-7; without DNA, the TCRdb call of TRBD1 cannot be checked. TRBV23-1 is reported as an ORF; its role is uncertain. This CDR3 is built from 13 residues.

The CDR3 sequence: CASSQTRTSGALIGFYEQYF. The gene calls are TRBV3-1 and TRBJ2-7; TCRdb picks TRBD2, but there is no DNA to check that call. CDR3 size: 20 residues. The V gene's germline CDR1 is LGHDT and CDR2 YNNKEL (reference sequence).

The V gene is TRBV12-3 or TRBV12-4, the J gene TRBJ2-7. The CDR3 contains 12 residues. CDR3 amino acids: CASSLFRYEQYF.

The chain links TRBV10-3 to TRBJ1-1; TCRdb proposes TRBD1, but this gene call is untestable without DNA. This CDR3 region has 12 residues. Germline CDR1 reads ENHRY; CDR2 reads SYGVKD. The CDR3 here is CAITGGYTEAFF.

The V call is TRBV7-8, the J call TRBJ1-1. CDR3 length: 14 amino acids. Germline CDR1 and CDR2: SGHVS and FQNEAQ. Here the CDR3 reads CASSLVVSSAEAFF.

The chain recombines TRBV7-9 with TRBJ2-3. The CDR3 consists of 14 residues. Germline V gene lookup returns CDR1 SEHNR and CDR2 FQNEAQ (reference sequence). CDR3 protein: CASSLGLERQWQYF. The full variable domain, its missing parts supplied by reference TRBV7-9 and TRBJ2-3, is DTGVSQNPRHKITKRGQNVTFRCDPISEHNRLYWYRQTLGQGPEFLTYFQNEAQLEKSRLLSDRFSAERPKGSFSTLEIQRTEQGDSAMYLCASSLGLERQWQYFGPGTRLTVL.

The chain has TRBV12-3 or TRBV12-4 and TRBJ1-5; TCRdb names TRBD1, which stays unverified in the absence of DNA. The CDR3 runs 14 residues. This CDR3 is CASSLVDREQPQHF.

The chain uses TRBV7-3 and TRBJ1-1. The germline V gene encodes CDR1 SGHTA and CDR2 FQGTGA. This CDR3 has 15 residues. The CDR3 sequence is CASSLGQVQNTEAFF. The variable domain in full, with the rest retrieved from reference TRBV7-3 and TRBJ1-1, is GAGVSQTPSNKVTEKGKYVELRCDPISGHTALYWYRQSLGQGPEFLIYFQGTGAADDSGLPNDRFFAVRPEGSVSTLKIQRTERGDSAVYLCASSLGQVQNTEAFFGQGTRLTVV.

The chain employs TRBV28 and TRBJ2-7; TCRdb indicates TRBD1, and absent DNA this call remains unverified. The CDR3 covers 13 residues. From germline, CDR1 is MDHEN and CDR2 SYDVKM. CDR3 in amino acids: CASRWDRGSGQYF.

V gene TRBV18 combines with J gene TRBJ1-5; TCRdb gives TRBD1 as the D gene, but with no DNA this cannot be confirmed. Germline-derived CDR1 and CDR2 are KGHSH and LQKENI. The CDR3 is 15 amino acids. CDR3 loop: CASSPGGVGYQPQHF.

The CDR3: CASSQGGDNQPQHF. The rearrangement uses TRBV4-2 and TRBJ1-5; as DNA is missing, the TRBD1 call by TCRdb cannot be tested. This CDR3 has 14 amino acids. Looked up from germline, CDR1 is LGHNA and CDR2 is YNFKEQ.

The chain employs TRBV6-6 and TRBJ2-1; TCRdb's D gene call, TRBD1, goes unchecked for lack of DNA. CDR1 MNHNY and CDR2 SVGAGI come from the germline V gene (reference sequence). The CDR3 has 14 amino acids. This CDR3 is CASQLSGGLDEQFF.

The chain couples TRBV27 to TRBJ2-4; TCRdb lists TRBD1, though no DNA is available to test this call. This CDR3 has 14 amino acids. Germline loops: CDR1 MNHEY, CDR2 SMNVEV (reference sequence). The CDR3 reads CASSPGQGVNIQYF.

The chain has TRBV4-3 and TRBJ1-1. The CDR3 is made up of 16 amino acids. Germline V gene lookup returns CDR1 LGHNA and CDR2 YSLEER. CDR3 residues: CASSQDPRGAYTEAFF.

This rearrangement joins TRBV7-2 to TRBJ1-2; TCRdb outputs TRBD1, but without DNA this stays unchecked. The germline gives CDR1 SGHTA, CDR2 FQGNSA. CDR3 length equals 14 residues. CDR3 sequence: CASSHRDRLYGYTF.

The rearrangement joins TRBV10-3 to TRBJ2-7. Germline V gene data show CDR1 as ENHRY and CDR2 as SYGVKD. The CDR3 runs to 14 residues. CDR3 sequence reads: CAISVSIGSYEQYF.

The chain is built from TRBV4-2 and TRBJ2-7. CDR3 size: 17 residues. Germline V CDR1 and CDR2: LGHNA, YNFKEQ. The CDR3 loop is CASSQDFGHRSSYEQYF.

The chain employs TRBV11-2 and TRBJ2-5; there is no DNA to check the TCRdb D call of TRBD1. Germline values: CDR1 SGHAT, CDR2 FQNNGV. CDR3 length: 15 amino acids. The CDR3 region is CASSSWTSYQETQYF. Combining the CDR3 with reference TRBV11-2 and TRBJ2-5 gives the whole variable domain EAGVAQSPRYKIIEKRQSVAFWCNPISGHATLYWYQQILGQGPKLLIQFQNNGVVDDSQLPKDRFSAERLKGVDSTLKIQPAKLEDSAVYLCASSSWTSYQETQYFGPGTRLLVL.

The chain carries TRBV6-2 or TRBV6-3 and TRBJ2-7. Germline V gene data show CDR1 as MNHEY and CDR2 as SVGEGT. This CDR3 is built from 12 residues. CDR3 loop: CASSYTWTEQYF.